The clone carrying this TCR beta chain was counted only a few times. In the library, individual cDNA molecules carried attached unique molecular identifiers. TCRdb called the 5' RACE reads again in MiXCR, with one record for every CDR3 protein. The sample consists of about 97,000 distinct CDR3 sequences, approximately 11% of them appearing once. This sample is drawn from a study of early T cells in non-severe SARS-CoV-2 infection. Study information: Investigators sequenced bulk RNA drawn from unsorted whole blood, and chains remained unpaired.

The sequences come from whole blood, collected at baseline. The receptor was derived from an adult who was a healthcare worker with PCR-confirmed SARS-CoV-2 infection or an uninfected control (not recorded which).

CDR3 DNA sequence: TGTGCCAGCAGCTTCCTAGCGGGAGGGGGGAATGAGCAGTTCTTC. It codes for CASSFLAGGGNEQFF. The chain joins TRBV7-6 to TRBJ2-1; 12 nucleotides match TRBD2. This CDR3 is 15 amino acids long. Germline V lookup: CDR1 SGHVS, CDR2 FNYEAQ. The V and J ends lost 3 bases and 7 bases, in that order; junction bases with no gene match: 4.